The rows below give T cell receptor beta chains drawn from one sample of a study of blood T cell repertoires in COVID-19. The repertoire was sequenced with immunoSEQ multiplex PCR; TCRdb's copy has only in-frame clones and lacks some. This sample has about 480,000 clones, with more than 75% found just once. Material: PBMCs or T cells enriched from blood (not recorded which). Source of these receptors: a woman between 35 and 50 years old who had recovered from COVID-19. CDR3s include the opening cysteine and the closing phenylalanine or tryptophan. Each record gives: clone size, V gene, D gene, J gene, CDR3 DNA, CDR3 protein. The D gene is left open where the match is weak. Clone sizes are given selectively: once, few, many, or a class where the clone is expanded.

abundance: -; v_gene: TRBV13; d_gene: -; j_gene: TRBJ2-1; CDR3nt: TGTGCCAGCAGTCCTGCTTCGGGTGAGCAGTTCTTC; CDR3aa: CASSPASGEQFF
abundance: -; v_gene: TRBV11-2; d_gene: -; j_gene: TRBJ1-2; CDR3nt: TGTGCCAGCAGCCACTACAGGGACGGCTACACCTTC; CDR3aa: CASSHYRDGYTF
abundance: -; v_gene: TRBV28; d_gene: TRBD2; j_gene: TRBJ2-5; CDR3nt: TGTGCCAGTCATTTAGCGGGAGGGTTGAGGGAGACCCAGTACTTC; CDR3aa: CASHLAGGLRETQYF
abundance: few; v_gene: TRBV10-2; d_gene: -; j_gene: TRBJ1-3; CDR3nt: TGCGCCAGCAGTGAGTCAGGGGGACCTGGAAACACCATATATTTT; CDR3aa: CASSESGGPGNTIYF
abundance: -; v_gene: TRBV12-3/TRBV12-4; d_gene: TRBD1; j_gene: TRBJ1-2; CDR3nt: TGTGCCAGCAGCGAGACAGGGGTTGGTGGCTACACCTTC; CDR3aa: CASSETGVGGYTF
abundance: once; v_gene: TRBV19; d_gene: -; j_gene: TRBJ2-2; CDR3nt: TGTGCCAGTAGTACCCCAGGGTTTAGTCGGGAGCTGTTTTTT; CDR3aa: CASSTPGFSRELFF
abundance: -; v_gene: TRBV19; d_gene: TRBD1; j_gene: TRBJ2-3; CDR3nt: TGTGCCAGTAGTATCCGGGACAGGTCCACAGATACGCAGTATTTT; CDR3aa: CASSIRDRSTDTQYF
abundance: -; v_gene: TRBV5-1; d_gene: -; j_gene: TRBJ2-6; CDR3nt: TGCGCCAGCAGCCCCGGGATGGGAGACTCTGGGGCCAACGTCCTGACTTTC; CDR3aa: CASSPGMGDSGANVLTF
abundance: -; v_gene: TRBV12-5; d_gene: TRBD2; j_gene: TRBJ2-5; CDR3nt: TGTGCTAGTGGTTTAGGTAGCGGGAACCTGCCGGCGGAGACCCAGTACTTC; CDR3aa: CASGLGSGNLPAETQYF
abundance: -; v_gene: TRBV12-3/TRBV12-4; d_gene: -; j_gene: TRBJ1-1; CDR3nt: TGTGCCAGCACACAACACCAAAATCCTGAAGCTTTCTTT; CDR3aa: CASTQHQNPEAFF
abundance: -; v_gene: TRBV11-2; d_gene: -; j_gene: TRBJ1-1; CDR3nt: TGTGCCAGCAGCCCTAGAAACACTGAAGCTTTCTTT; CDR3aa: CASSPRNTEAFF
abundance: -; v_gene: TRBV5-1; d_gene: -; j_gene: TRBJ1-4; CDR3nt: TGCGCCAGCAGCAAGAGGACGGGGGAAAAACTGTTTTTT; CDR3aa: CASSKRTGEKLFF
abundance: few; v_gene: TRBV29-1; d_gene: TRBD1; j_gene: TRBJ2-5; CDR3nt: TGCAGTGCCGGGACAGGGTTGGGGGAGACCCAGTACTTC; CDR3aa: CSAGTGLGETQYF
abundance: -; v_gene: TRBV7-9; d_gene: TRBD1; j_gene: TRBJ2-1; CDR3nt: TGTGCCAGCACCATAGGACAGGGTAAAAATGAGCAGTTCTTC; CDR3aa: CASTIGQGKNEQFF
abundance: -; v_gene: TRBV5-1; d_gene: TRBD2; j_gene: TRBJ2-5; CDR3nt: TGCGCCAGCAGCGTTTTGCCAGCGGGAAGTGAAGAGACCCAGTACTTC; CDR3aa: CASSVLPAGSEETQYF